A single sample is the source of the 8 T cell receptor beta chains below, sequenced in a study of blood T cell repertoires in COVID-19. Sequencing used immunoSEQ multiplex PCR; TCRdb keeps in-frame clones, though not all of them. The sample has around 170,000 clones; around 88% are singletons. Source material: peripheral blood. The receptors were sampled from a woman aged 25 to 39 with acute or convalescent COVID-19.

CDR3 residues: CAAALSPGQGLAFF. The DNA of the CDR3 is TGTGCAGCTGCGCTCTCACCGGGACAGGGGCTAGCTTTCTTT. The V call is TRBV6-1, the J call TRBJ1-1, with 10 positions matching TRBD1. This CDR3 spans 14 amino acids. Germline lookup yields CDR1 MNHNS and CDR2 SASEGT.

The genes are TRBV7-9 and TRBJ1-1, with 7 bases fitting TRBD1. Per germline, CDR1 SEHNR and CDR2 FQNEAQ (reference sequence). V shed 1 base and J 7 bases; nucleotides not matched to a gene: 3. The CDR3 spans 13 residues. CDR3 sequence (DNA): TGTGCCAGCAGCTTAGAGGGGGACAGTGAAGCTTTCTTT. It yields the protein CASSLEGDSEAFF.

The chain couples TRBV7-2 to TRBJ1-2; the match to TRBD1 covers 7 bases. The CDR3 covers 14 residues. The V gene's germline CDR1 is SGHTA and CDR2 FQGNSA. With 6 bases clipped from V and 12 bases from J, the junction kept 16 bases outside the gene matches. CDR3 in amino acids: CASSPSQGQGDNTF. CDR3 nucleotide sequence: TGTGCCAGCAGTCCTTCTCAAGGCCAGGGGGATAACACCTTC.

CDR3 DNA: TGTGCCAGCAGCGGTAGCGGGGGGGCCAATGAGCAGTTCTTC. Residues: CASSGSGGANEQFF. The chain combines TRBV9 with TRBJ2-1, with 11 bases identical to TRBD2. The J segment lost 6 bases and the V segment lost 3 bases, leaving 2 bases of the junction unmatched. The CDR3 length is 14 residues. The germline CDR1 and CDR2 sequences are SGDLS and YYNGEE.

The chain recombines TRBV21-1 with TRBJ2-1; the table assigns TRBD2, which was not confirmed against the DNA. TRBV21-1 is described as a pseudogene. The CDR3 contains 16 residues. The CDR3 DNA follows: TGTGCCAGCAGCCCGGAGGCGGGCAGTTCTTACAATGAGCAGTTCTTC. Protein sequence: CASSPEAGSSYNEQFF.

The chain is built from TRBV6-5 and TRBJ2-7; no definite D call. Germline lookup yields CDR1 MNHEY and CDR2 SVGAGI. This CDR3 spans 11 amino acids. Trimming pared 7 bases from V and 3 bases from J, leaving 7 bases between. The CDR3, as DNA: TGTGCCAGCACGGGTCGCTACGAGCAGTACTTC. It translates to CASTGRYEQYF.

The rearrangement uses TRBV25-1 and TRBJ2-2; no clear D. Trimming cost V 5 bases and J 2 bases, with 9 bases left between them. The CDR3 contains 14 residues. Germline-derived CDR1 and CDR2 are MGHDK and SYGVNS. This chain's CDR3 is CASSREINTGELFF. The CDR3 DNA reads as TGTGCCAGCAGTAGAGAGATTAACACCGGGGAGCTGTTTTTT. Filled out from reference TRBV25-1 and TRBJ2-2, the complete variable domain reads EADIYQTPRYLVIGTGKKITLECSQTMGHDKMYWYQQDPGMELHLIHYSYGVNSTEKGDLSSESTVSRIRTEHFPLTLESARPSHTSQYLCASSREINTGELFFGEGSRLTVL.

The chain uses TRBV6-5 and TRBJ1-6; no reliable D call. The CDR3 covers 13 residues. Trimming cost V 6 bases and J 6 bases, with 9 bases left between them. Germline assignment: CDR1 MNHEY and CDR2 SVGAGI. Here the CDR3 reads CASSPGVNSPLHF. The CDR3 DNA follows: TGTGCCAGCAGCCCCGGGGTTAATTCACCCCTCCACTTT.